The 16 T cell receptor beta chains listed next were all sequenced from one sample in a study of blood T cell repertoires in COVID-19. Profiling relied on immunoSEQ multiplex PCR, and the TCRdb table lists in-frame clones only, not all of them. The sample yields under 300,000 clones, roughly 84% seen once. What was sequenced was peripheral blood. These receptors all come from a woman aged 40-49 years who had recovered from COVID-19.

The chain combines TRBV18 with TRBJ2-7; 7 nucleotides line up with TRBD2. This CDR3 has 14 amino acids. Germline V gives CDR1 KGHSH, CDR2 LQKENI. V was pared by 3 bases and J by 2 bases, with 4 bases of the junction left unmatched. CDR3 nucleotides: TGTGCCAGCTCACCGGTGGCGGGAGCCTACGAGCAGTACTTC. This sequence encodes CASSPVAGAYEQYF.

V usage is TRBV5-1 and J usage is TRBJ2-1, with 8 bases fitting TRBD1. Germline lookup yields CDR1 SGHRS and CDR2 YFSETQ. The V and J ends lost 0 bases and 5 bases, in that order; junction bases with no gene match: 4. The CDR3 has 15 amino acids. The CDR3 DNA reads TGCGCCAGCAGCTTGGGGACAGGGCTGCACAATGAGCAGTTCTTC. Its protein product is CASSLGTGLHNEQFF.

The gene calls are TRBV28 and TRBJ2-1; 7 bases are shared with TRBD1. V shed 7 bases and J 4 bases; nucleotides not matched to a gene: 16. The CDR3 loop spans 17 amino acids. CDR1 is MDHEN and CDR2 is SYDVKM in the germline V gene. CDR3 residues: CASKKTAGTALYNEQFF. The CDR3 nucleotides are TGTGCCAGCAAAAAAACAGCTGGGACAGCTTTATACAATGAGCAGTTCTTC.

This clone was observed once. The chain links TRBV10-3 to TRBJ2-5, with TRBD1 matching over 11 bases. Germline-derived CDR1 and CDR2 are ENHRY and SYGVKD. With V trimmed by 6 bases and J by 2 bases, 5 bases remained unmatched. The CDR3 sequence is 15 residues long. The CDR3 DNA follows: TGTGCCATCAGCCCCGGGACAGGGGGGCAAGAGACCCAGTACTTC. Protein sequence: CAISPGTGGQETQYF.

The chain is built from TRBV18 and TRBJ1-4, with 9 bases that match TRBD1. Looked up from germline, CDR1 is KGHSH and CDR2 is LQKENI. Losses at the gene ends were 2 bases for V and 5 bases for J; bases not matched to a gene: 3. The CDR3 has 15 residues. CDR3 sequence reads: CASSPGTGRNEKLFF. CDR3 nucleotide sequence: TGTGCCAGCTCACCAGGGACAGGGCGAAATGAAAAACTGTTTTTT.

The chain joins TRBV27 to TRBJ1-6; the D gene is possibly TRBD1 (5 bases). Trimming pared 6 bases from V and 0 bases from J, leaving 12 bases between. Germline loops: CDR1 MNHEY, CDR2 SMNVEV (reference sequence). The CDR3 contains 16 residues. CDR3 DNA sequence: TGTGCCAGCAGGGAGGGGCCCAGCTCCTATAATTCACCCCTCCACTTT. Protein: CASREGPSSYNSPLHF.

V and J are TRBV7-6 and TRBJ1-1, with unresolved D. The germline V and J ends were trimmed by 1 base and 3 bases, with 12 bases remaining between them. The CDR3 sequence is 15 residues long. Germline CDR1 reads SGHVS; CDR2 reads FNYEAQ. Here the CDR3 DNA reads TGTGCCAGCAGCTTAGTTCACTCCGGGGACACTGAAGCTTTCTTT. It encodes CASSLVHSGDTEAFF.

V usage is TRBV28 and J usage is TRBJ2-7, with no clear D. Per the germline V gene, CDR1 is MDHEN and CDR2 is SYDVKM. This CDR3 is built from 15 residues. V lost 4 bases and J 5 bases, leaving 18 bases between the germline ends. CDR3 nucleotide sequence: TGTGCCAGCAGTTCACCGACAATTTTAATCGACGAGCAGTACTTC. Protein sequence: CASSSPTILIDEQYF.

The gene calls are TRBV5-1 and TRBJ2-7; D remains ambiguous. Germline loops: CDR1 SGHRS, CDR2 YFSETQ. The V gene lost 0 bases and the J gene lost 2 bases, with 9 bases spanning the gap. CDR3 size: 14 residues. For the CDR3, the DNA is TGCGCCAGCAGCTTGGACAACACCCCCTACGAGCAGTACTTC. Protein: CASSLDNTPYEQYF.

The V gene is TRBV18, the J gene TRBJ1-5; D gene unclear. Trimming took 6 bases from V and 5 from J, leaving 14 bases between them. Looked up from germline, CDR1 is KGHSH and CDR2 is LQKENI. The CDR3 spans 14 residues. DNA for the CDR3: TGTGCCAGCTCCCCGTCGTCCACTGATCAGCCCCAGCATTTT. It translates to CASSPSSTDQPQHF.

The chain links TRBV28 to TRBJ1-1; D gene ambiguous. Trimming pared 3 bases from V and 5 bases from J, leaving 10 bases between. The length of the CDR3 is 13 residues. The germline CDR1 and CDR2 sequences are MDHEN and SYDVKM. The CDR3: CASSFESSTEAFF. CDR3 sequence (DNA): TGTGCCAGCAGTTTTGAGTCGTCGACTGAAGCTTTCTTT.

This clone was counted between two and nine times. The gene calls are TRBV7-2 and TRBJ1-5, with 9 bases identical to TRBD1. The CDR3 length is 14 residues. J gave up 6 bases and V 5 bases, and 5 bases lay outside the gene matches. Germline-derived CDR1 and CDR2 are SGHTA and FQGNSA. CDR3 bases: TGTGCCAGCAGCGAGGGACAGGGTATTCAGCCCCAGCATTTT. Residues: CASSEGQGIQPQHF. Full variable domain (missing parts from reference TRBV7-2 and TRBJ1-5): GAGVSQSPSNKVTEKGKDVELRCDPISGHTALYWYRQSLGQGLEFLIYFQGNSAPDKSGLPSDRFSAERTGGSVSTLTIQRTQQEDSAVYLCASSEGQGIQPQHFGDGTRLSIL.

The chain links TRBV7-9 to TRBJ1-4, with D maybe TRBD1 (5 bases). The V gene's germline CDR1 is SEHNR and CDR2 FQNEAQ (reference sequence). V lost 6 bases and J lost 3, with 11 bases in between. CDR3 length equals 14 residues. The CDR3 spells CASRPLGANEKLFF. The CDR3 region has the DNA TGTGCCAGCAGACCCTTAGGGGCTAATGAAAAACTGTTTTTT.

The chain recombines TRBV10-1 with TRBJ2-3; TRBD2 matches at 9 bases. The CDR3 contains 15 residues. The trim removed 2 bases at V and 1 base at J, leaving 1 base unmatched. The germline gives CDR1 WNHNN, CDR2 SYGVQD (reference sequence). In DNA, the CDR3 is TGCGCCAGCAGTGAGGGACTAGCGCGCACAGATACGCAGTATTTT. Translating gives CASSEGLARTDTQYF.

This CDR3 reads CASRPGTGSHEQYF. The DNA of the CDR3 is TGTGCCAGCAGGCCCGGGACAGGGAGTCACGAGCAGTACTTC. The gene calls are TRBV28 and TRBJ2-7, with TRBD1 matching over 9 bases. The germline gives CDR1 MDHEN, CDR2 SYDVKM. With 6 bases clipped from V and 5 bases from J, the junction kept 8 bases outside the gene matches. The CDR3 is 14 residues long. Variable domain in full (rest from reference TRBV28 and TRBJ2-7): DVKVTQSSRYLVKRTGEKVFLECVQDMDHENMFWYRQDPGLGLRLIYFSYDVKMKEKGDIPEGYSVSREKKERFSLILESASTNQTSMYLCASRPGTGSHEQYFGPGTRLTVT.

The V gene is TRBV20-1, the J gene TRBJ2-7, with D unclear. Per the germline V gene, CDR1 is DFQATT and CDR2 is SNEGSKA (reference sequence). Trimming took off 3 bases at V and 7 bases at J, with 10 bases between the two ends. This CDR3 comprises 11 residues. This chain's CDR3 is CSARGSWEQYF. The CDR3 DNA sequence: TGCAGTGCTAGGGGCTCCTGGGAGCAGTACTTC.